The source of this T cell receptor beta chain is a study of T cells after yellow fever vaccination. Study-level results: Overall, a small share of clonotypes was seen in both CD4 and CD8 compartments. Post-booster repertoires contained most primary-vaccination clones again (96% CD4, about 88% CD8).

CDR3 length equals 13 residues. CDR1 and CDR2 from the germline V gene are SQVTM and ANQGSEA. The junction had 3 bases not matched to a gene; V was cut back by 5 bases and J by 4 bases. Researchers made TCR cDNA using 5'RACE template switching, and this step added a universal primer site and UMIs. MiXCR, run by TCRdb on the 5' RACE reads, gives a single entry per CDR3 protein. This table has some 550,000 distinct CDR3 sequences, 15% to 20% appearing once. Regarding this clonotype: Its target is not known.

The specimen was PBMCs, collected 15 days after the yellow fever booster vaccination. The receptor's source is a man younger than 40 who received the YFV17D yellow fever vaccine. The chain couples TRBV29-1 to TRBJ2-2, with 8 nucleotides matching TRBD2. CDR3 nucleotides: TGCAGCGTTCATACTAGCGGCACCGGGGAGCTGTTTTTT. It encodes CSVHTSGTGELFF.